The 21 T cell receptor beta chains given below trace back to one sample, sequenced in a study of CD8+ T cells in alopecia areata. Isolated RNA was reverse transcribed into cDNA used as the sequencing template. TCRdb's copy holds only in-frame clones and misses some; the assay was immunoSEQ multiplex PCR. The sample yields fewer than 250,000 clones, 50% to 60% seen once. Specimen: CD4+ T cells sorted from blood, collected at week 0. The receptor source for this set is a human donor with alopecia areata.

A few counts support this clone. This chain links TRBV6-1 with TRBJ2-5; no clear D gene. V dropped 7 bases and J dropped 5 bases, with 14 bases sitting between them. Germline-derived CDR1 and CDR2 are MNHNS and SASEGT. The CDR3 is 13 amino acids. CDR3 loop: CASIPNMKETQYF. Written as DNA, the CDR3 is TGTGCCAGCATCCCGAACATGAAGGAGACCCAGTACTTC.

The chain recombines TRBV5-4 with TRBJ2-5; no clear D gene. V lost 5 bases and J lost 3, with 11 bases in between. The CDR3 is made up of 13 amino acids. The germline V gene has CDR1 SGHNT and CDR2 YYREEE (reference sequence). In nucleotides, the CDR3 is TGTGCCAGCAGTCGCCCGGGTGAAGAGACCCAGTACTTC. It specifies CASSRPGEETQYF.

The chain combines TRBV30 with TRBJ1-5, with a tentative D call TRBD1 (6 bases). V lost 5 bases and J lost 3, with 17 bases in between. The germline V gene has CDR1 GTSNPN and CDR2 SVGIG (reference sequence). The CDR3 loop spans 15 amino acids. CDR3 nucleotides: TGTGCCTGGGGACAAAGTGGACAGTTCAATCAGCCCCAGCATTTT. Protein sequence: CAWGQSGQFNQPQHF.

This rearrangement joins TRBV7-2 to TRBJ1-1; a possible D gene is TRBD1 (5 bases). This CDR3 spans 14 amino acids. The V end lost 3 bases, the J end lost 7 bases, and 15 bases lay between the germline ends. Germline V CDR1 and CDR2: SGHTA, FQGNSA. In DNA, the CDR3 is TGTGCCAGCAGCTTGGCTCTCCGGGACGGTGAAGCTTTCTTT. Encoded protein: CASSLALRDGEAFF.

The chain links TRBV30 to TRBJ1-6; D not certain. This CDR3 has 14 amino acids. V lost 4 bases and J lost 4, with 11 bases in between. Germline CDR1 reads GTSNPN; CDR2 reads SVGIG (reference sequence). The CDR3: CAWNLSPYNSPLHF. Here the CDR3 DNA reads TGTGCCTGGAACTTGTCACCTTATAATTCACCCCTCCACTTT.

The V and J genes are TRBV30 and TRBJ2-1; 8 nucleotides match TRBD2. This CDR3 has 14 residues. CDR1 and CDR2 (germline): GTSNPN, SVGIG (reference sequence). The ends lost 5 bases at V and 5 bases at J; junction bases unmatched: 8. This CDR3 is CAWGRLAIDNEQFF. As DNA, the CDR3 is TGTGCCTGGGGTCGACTAGCGATTGACAATGAGCAGTTCTTC. The full variable domain, completed using reference TRBV30 and TRBJ2-1, is SQTIHQWPATLVQPVGSPLSLECTVEGTSNPNLYWYRQAAGRGLQLLFYSVGIGQISSEVPQNLSASRPQDRQFILSSKKLLLSDSGFYLCAWGRLAIDNEQFFGPGTRLTVL.

This clone was observed once. The rearrangement uses TRBV29-1 and TRBJ1-1; D may be TRBD1 (5 bases). The V gene's germline CDR1 is SQVTM and CDR2 ANQGSEA. The V and J ends lost 3 bases and 4 bases respectively, with 12 bases between them. The CDR3 is made up of 13 amino acids. The CDR3 loop reads CSVDPGRGTEAFF. DNA for the CDR3: TGCAGCGTTGACCCAGGGAGAGGCACTGAAGCTTTCTTT. The variable domain in full, completed from reference TRBV29-1 and TRBJ1-1, reads SAVISQKPSRDICQRGTSLTIQCQVDSQVTMMFWYRQQPGQSLTLIATANQGSEATYESGFVIDKFPISRPNLTFSTLTVSNMSPEDSSIYLCSVDPGRGTEAFFGQGTRLTVV.

The CDR3 coding sequence is TGTGCCAGCAGTCGAACAGGGGTCGGCAATCAGCCCCAGCATTTT. It encodes CASSRTGVGNQPQHF. The gene calls are TRBV27 and TRBJ1-5; 7 nucleotides line up with TRBD1. CDR1 MNHEY and CDR2 SMNVEV come from the germline V gene (reference sequence). This CDR3 is built from 15 residues. Trimming removed 5 bases from V and 2 bases from J; junction bases left unmatched: 6.

Turning to this clone: This specimen includes other DNA sequences encoding the same CDR3. The genes are TRBV30 and TRBJ1-5, with D possibly matching TRBD1 (5 bases). Germline CDR1 GTSNPN, CDR2 SVGIG (reference sequence). Trimming left V 3 bases short and J 3 bases short, with 9 bases between. This CDR3 spans 13 amino acids. CDR3 DNA sequence: TGTGCCTGGAGCGGGGGTTACAATCAGCCCCAGCATTTT. Translated: CAWSGGYNQPQHF.

The chain employs TRBV4-1 and TRBJ1-2; 7 bases align to TRBD1. The CDR3 loop spans 17 amino acids. The junction had 12 bases not matched to a gene; V was cut back by 4 bases and J by 1 base. CDR1 is MGHRA, CDR2 YSYEKL, per germline. This CDR3 is CASSRESTGTDNYGYTF. DNA for the CDR3: TGCGCCAGCAGCCGCGAATCCACCGGGACAGATAACTATGGCTACACCTTC.

About this clone itself: A much larger clone is a single base away; this may be a read error. V and J are TRBV11-2 and TRBJ1-2; 9 bases align to TRBD1. The CDR3 totals 13 residues. The V gene's germline CDR1 is SGHAT and CDR2 FQNNGV. The J segment lost 4 bases and the V segment lost 5 bases, leaving 2 bases of the junction unmatched. Here the CDR3 reads CASSRQGVYGYTF. In nucleotides, the CDR3 is TGTGCCAGCAGCCGACAGGGGGTCTATGGCTACACCTTC.

V and J are TRBV7-9 and TRBJ2-7; a possible D gene is TRBD1 (5 bases). Deletions cut 6 bases from V and 6 bases from J, with 15 bases between. CDR1 and CDR2 from the germline V gene are SEHNR and FQNEAQ (reference sequence). The CDR3 has 13 amino acids. The CDR3 reads CASRFGSRGEQYF. CDR3 DNA sequence: TGTGCCAGCAGATTCGGCAGTAGGGGCGAGCAGTACTTC.

This clone was counted once. The CDR3 loop is CASSTGTSGSNTGELFF. CDR3 nucleotides: TGTGCCAGTAGTACTGGGACTAGCGGTTCGAACACCGGGGAGCTGTTTTTT. The chain couples TRBV19 to TRBJ2-2; 11 positions agree with TRBD2. J gave up 0 bases and V 4 bases, and 4 bases lay outside the gene matches. Germline CDR1 LNHDA, CDR2 SQIVND (reference sequence). The CDR3 loop spans 17 amino acids.

The chain couples TRBV2 to TRBJ2-7; TRBD1 matches 8 bases. The V gene end was trimmed by 6 bases and the J gene end by 5 bases; junction bases not matched to a gene: 12. The V gene's germline CDR1 is SNHLY and CDR2 FYNNEI. The CDR3 is made up of 15 amino acids. The CDR3 sequence is CASRTIRGQQDEQYF. CDR3 nucleotide sequence: TGTGCCAGCAGGACGATCAGGGGGCAGCAGGACGAGCAGTACTTC. Combining the CDR3 with reference TRBV2 and TRBJ2-7 gives the whole variable domain EPEVTQTPSHQVTQMGQEVILRCVPISNHLYFYWYRQILGQKVEFLVSFYNNEISEKSEIFDDQFSVERPDGSNFTLKIRSTKLEDSAMYFCASRTIRGQQDEQYFGPGTRLTVT.

This chain joins TRBV11-2 and TRBJ2-1; D is perhaps TRBD1 or TRBD2 (5 bases each). Deletions cut 4 bases from V and 11 bases from J, with 9 bases between. Germline CDR1 and CDR2: SGHAT and FQNNGV. This CDR3 is built from 11 residues. The CDR3 loop is CASSSTGQQFF. DNA for the CDR3: TGTGCCAGCAGCTCCACGGGACAGCAGTTCTTC.

This chain connects TRBV13 to TRBJ2-1, with D perhaps matching TRBD1 (6 bases). Trimming cost V 1 base and J 6 bases, with 13 bases left between them. CDR3 size: 15 residues. From germline, CDR1 is PRHDT and CDR2 FYEKMQ (reference sequence). This CDR3 reads CASSLVTGLGNEQFF. The CDR3 DNA follows: TGTGCCAGCAGCTTAGTTACAGGGTTGGGCAATGAGCAGTTCTTC.

This clone appeared a few times. This chain uses TRBV5-1 with TRBJ2-3, with 7 bases identical to TRBD1. V trimming: 0 bases; J trimming: 10 bases; junction bases outside the gene matches: 14. Germline values: CDR1 SGHRS, CDR2 YFSETQ. CDR3 length equals 16 residues. The CDR3, as DNA: TGCGCCAGCAGCTTGGGTGCGACAGGGATCCCCTCCGCGCAGTATTTT. It specifies CASSLGATGIPSAQYF.

The gene calls are TRBV19 and TRBJ2-3; D possibly corresponds to TRBD1 (6 bases). V was pared by 7 bases and J by 7 bases, with 9 bases between. This CDR3 comprises 11 residues. Looked up from germline, CDR1 is LNHDA and CDR2 is SQIVND (reference sequence). CDR3 residues: CASNRGNTQYF. The DNA for the CDR3 is TGTGCCAGTAATAGGGGGAATACGCAGTATTTT.

The CDR3 DNA reads TGTGCCTGGAGACCGGCGGGGGCAAATTACAATGAGCAGTTCTTC. This codes for CAWRPAGANYNEQFF. The chain joins TRBV30 to TRBJ2-1, with TRBD2 as a possible D gene (7 bases). Trimming cost V 3 bases and J 4 bases, with 16 bases left between them. The CDR3 length is 15 residues. Looked up from germline, CDR1 is GTSNPN and CDR2 is SVGIG (reference sequence). The whole variable domain, filled in from reference TRBV30 and TRBJ2-1, reads SQTIHQWPATLVQPVGSPLSLECTVEGTSNPNLYWYRQAAGRGLQLLFYSVGIGQISSEVPQNLSASRPQDRQFILSSKKLLLSDSGFYLCAWRPAGANYNEQFFGPGTRLTVL.

Note on this clone: Different DNA sequences within this sample yield the same CDR3. The rearrangement joins TRBV9 to TRBJ2-6; D remains unclear. Trimming pared 0 bases from V and 1 base from J, leaving 5 bases between. The CDR3 length is 15 residues. Germline V CDR1 and CDR2: SGDLS, YYNGEE. The DNA of the CDR3 is TGTGCCAGCAGCGTAGTGGGTTCTGGGGCCAACGTCCTGACTTTC. Its protein is CASSVVGSGANVLTF.

The rearrangement links TRBV5-4 to TRBJ2-6, with TRBD1 matching over 10 bases. The CDR3 runs 18 residues. The V gene's germline CDR1 is SGHNT and CDR2 YYREEE (reference sequence). V trimming: 4 bases; J trimming: 0 bases; junction bases outside the gene matches: 7. For the CDR3, the DNA is TGTGCCAGCAGCCCGCCGGGACAGGGGTACTCTGGGGCCAACGTCCTGACTTTC. The encoded protein is CASSPPGQGYSGANVLTF.